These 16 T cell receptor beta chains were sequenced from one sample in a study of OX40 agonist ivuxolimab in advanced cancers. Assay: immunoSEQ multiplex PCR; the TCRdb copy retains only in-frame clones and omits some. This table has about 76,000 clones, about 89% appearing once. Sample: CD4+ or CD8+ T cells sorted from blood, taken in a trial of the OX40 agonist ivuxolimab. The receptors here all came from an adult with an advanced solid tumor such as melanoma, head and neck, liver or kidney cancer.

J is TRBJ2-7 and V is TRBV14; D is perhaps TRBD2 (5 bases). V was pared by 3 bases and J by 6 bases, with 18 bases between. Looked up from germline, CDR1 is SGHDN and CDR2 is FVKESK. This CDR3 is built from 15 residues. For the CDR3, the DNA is TGTGCCAGCAGCCACCTGCAGGACTTCCTTAGCGAGCAGTACTTC. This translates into CASSHLQDFLSEQYF.

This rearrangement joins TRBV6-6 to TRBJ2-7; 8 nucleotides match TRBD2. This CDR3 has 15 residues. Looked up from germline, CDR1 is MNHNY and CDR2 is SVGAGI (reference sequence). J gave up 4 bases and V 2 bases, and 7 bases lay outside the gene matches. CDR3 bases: TGTGCCAGCAGTTACGGGTTAGCGGGACGGTACGAGCAGTACTTC. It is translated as CASSYGLAGRYEQYF.

The CDR3 nucleotides are TGTGCCAGCAGTGAATCAAAAGCGGGGTTAGGTGTGAATGAGCAGTTCTTC. It specifies CASSESKAGLGVNEQFF. This chain connects TRBV25-1 to TRBJ2-1; TRBD2 matches at 7 bases. After removal of 1 base from V and 7 bases from J, the junction contained 13 bases not matched to a gene. CDR1 and CDR2 (germline): MGHDK, SYGVNS. CDR3 length equals 17 residues.

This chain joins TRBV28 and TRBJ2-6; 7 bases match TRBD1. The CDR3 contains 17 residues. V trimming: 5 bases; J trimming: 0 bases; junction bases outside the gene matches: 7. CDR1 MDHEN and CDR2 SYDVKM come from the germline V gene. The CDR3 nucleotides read TGTGCCAGCAGTACAGGGGCCCTCTACTCTGGGGCCAACGTCCTGACTTTC. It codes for CASSTGALYSGANVLTF.

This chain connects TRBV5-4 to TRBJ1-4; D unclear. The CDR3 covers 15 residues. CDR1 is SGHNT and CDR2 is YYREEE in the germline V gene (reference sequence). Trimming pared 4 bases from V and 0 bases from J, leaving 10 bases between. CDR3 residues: CASSPSITTNEKLFF. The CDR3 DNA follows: TGTGCCAGCAGCCCGAGCATCACAACTAATGAAAAACTGTTTTTT.

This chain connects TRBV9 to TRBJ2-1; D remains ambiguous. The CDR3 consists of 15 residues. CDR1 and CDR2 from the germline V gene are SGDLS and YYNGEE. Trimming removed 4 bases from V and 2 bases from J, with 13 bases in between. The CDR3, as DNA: TGTGCCAGCAGCCCCCGTGGAACCCCCTACAATGAGCAGTTCTTC. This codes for CASSPRGTPYNEQFF.

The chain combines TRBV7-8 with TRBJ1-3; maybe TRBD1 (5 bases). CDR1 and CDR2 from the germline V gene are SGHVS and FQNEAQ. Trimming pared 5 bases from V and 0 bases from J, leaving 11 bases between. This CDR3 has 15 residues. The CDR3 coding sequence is TGTGCCAGCAGCGCCGGGACGGGCTCTGGAAACACCATATATTTT. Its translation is CASSAGTGSGNTIYF.

CDR3 in DNA: TGTGCCAGCAGCTTTCGACAGGGAGGGTCGAATGAAAAACTGTTTTTT. It codes for CASSFRQGGSNEKLFF. The chain has TRBV7-9 and TRBJ1-4; 7 positions agree with TRBD1. Per the germline V gene, CDR1 is SEHNR and CDR2 is FQNEAQ (reference sequence). This CDR3 comprises 16 residues. J gave up 5 bases and V 3 bases, and 9 bases lay outside the gene matches.

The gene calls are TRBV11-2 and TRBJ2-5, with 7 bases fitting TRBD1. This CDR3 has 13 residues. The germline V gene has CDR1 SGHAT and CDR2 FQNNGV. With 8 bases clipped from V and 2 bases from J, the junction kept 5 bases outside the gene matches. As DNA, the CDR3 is TGTGCCAGCGGGGGACAGTCTCAAGAGACCCAGTACTTC. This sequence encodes CASGGQSQETQYF. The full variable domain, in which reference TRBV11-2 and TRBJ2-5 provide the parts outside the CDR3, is EAGVAQSPRYKIIEKRQSVAFWCNPISGHATLYWYQQILGQGPKLLIQFQNNGVVDDSQLPKDRFSAERLKGVDSTLKIQPAKLEDSAVYLCASGGQSQETQYFGPGTRLLVL.

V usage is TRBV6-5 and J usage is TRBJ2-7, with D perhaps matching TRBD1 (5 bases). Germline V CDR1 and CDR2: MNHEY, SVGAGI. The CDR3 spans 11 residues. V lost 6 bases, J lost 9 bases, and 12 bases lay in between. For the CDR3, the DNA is TGTGCCAGCAGAGACAGCGAGAGGCAGTACTTC. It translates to CASRDSERQYF.

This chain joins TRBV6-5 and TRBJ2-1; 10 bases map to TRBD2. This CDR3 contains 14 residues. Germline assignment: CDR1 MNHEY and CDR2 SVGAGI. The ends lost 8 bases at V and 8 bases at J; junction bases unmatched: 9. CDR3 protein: CASWPSGSSYEQFF. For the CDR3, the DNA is TGTGCCAGCTGGCCTAGCGGGAGCTCGTATGAGCAGTTCTTC.

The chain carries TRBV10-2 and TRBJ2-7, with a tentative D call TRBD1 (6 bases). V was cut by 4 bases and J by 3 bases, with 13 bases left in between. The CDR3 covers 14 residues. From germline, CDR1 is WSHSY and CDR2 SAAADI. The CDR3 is CASSGAAGDYEQYF. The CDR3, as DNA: TGCGCCAGCAGTGGTGCGGCAGGGGACTACGAGCAGTACTTC.

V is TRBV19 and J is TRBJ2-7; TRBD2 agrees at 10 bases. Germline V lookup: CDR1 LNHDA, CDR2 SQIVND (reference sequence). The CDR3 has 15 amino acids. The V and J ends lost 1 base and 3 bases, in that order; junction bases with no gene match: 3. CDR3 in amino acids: CASSIAAGGDYEQYF. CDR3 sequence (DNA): TGTGCCAGTAGTATAGCAGCGGGAGGGGACTACGAGCAGTACTTC.

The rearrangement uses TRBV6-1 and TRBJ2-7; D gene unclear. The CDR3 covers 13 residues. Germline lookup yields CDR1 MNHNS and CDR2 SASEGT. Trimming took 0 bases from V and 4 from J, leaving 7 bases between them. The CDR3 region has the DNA TGTGCCAGCAGTGAAGCCTGGGAATACGAGCAGTACTTC. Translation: CASSEAWEYEQYF.

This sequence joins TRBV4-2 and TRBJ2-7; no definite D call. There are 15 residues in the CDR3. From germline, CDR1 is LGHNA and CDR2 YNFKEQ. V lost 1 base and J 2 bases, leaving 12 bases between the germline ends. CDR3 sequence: CASSQGYTGPYEQYF. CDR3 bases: TGTGCCAGCAGCCAAGGGTATACTGGTCCCTACGAGCAGTACTTC.

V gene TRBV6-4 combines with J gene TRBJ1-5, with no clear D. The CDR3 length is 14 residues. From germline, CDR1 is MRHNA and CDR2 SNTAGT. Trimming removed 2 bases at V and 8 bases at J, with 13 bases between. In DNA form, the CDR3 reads TGTGCCAGCAGTGACCACGCCCGCCGGAAGCCCCAGCATTTT. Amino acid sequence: CASSDHARRKPQHF.